These T cell receptor beta chains were read from a single sample in a study of PD-1 blockade in classical Hodgkin lymphoma. Generated by immunoSEQ multiplex PCR, the TCRdb table keeps only in-frame clones and is missing some. This table has about 37,000 clones, around 80% appearing once. The material was peripheral blood mononuclear cells (PBMCs), obtained at baseline. The receptors were sampled from a human donor with classical Hodgkin lymphoma. CDR3s leave out the opening cysteine and the closing phenylalanine or tryptophan. A D gene is named only where the DNA matches it firmly. Only some rows state a clone size, as once, few, many or a class for expanded clones.

TRBV6-5	NA	NA	ASSYGSQNTEAF
TRBV27	NA	NA	ASRGDYTEAF
TRBV27	NA	NA	ASSLPGQFTGELF
TRBV9	TRBD2	NA	ASSTRTRLLDEQF
TRBV5-4	NA	NA	ASSSFTLVTDTQY
TRBV11-3	TRBD1	NA	ASSLRQGATTEAF
TRBV27	NA	once	ASSPDRRYNEQF
TRBV6-5	NA	NA	ASSVGYWSVYEQY
TRBV19	TRBD2	once	ASTNTGRVQETQY
TRBV6-6	NA	NA	ASSYSREQF
TRBV10-2	TRBD1	once	ASRPVPGQGTPYEQY
TRBV2	NA	NA	ASSYTGELF
TRBV7-6	TRBD2	NA	ASSPTSGLGETQY
TRBV10-1	TRBD1	few	ASSIGQGGLDTQY
TRBV11-3	NA	NA	ASSLWTNYEQY
TRBV10-2	TRBD1	NA	ASKRTGTSYEQY
TRBV6-5	NA	NA	ASSQLLNTEAF
TRBV7-2	TRBD1	NA	ASSALTGAGANVLT
TRBV5-8	NA	NA	ASSLGTSRYNEQF
TRBV5-4	NA	few	ASSPRAQGADTQY
TRBV7-6	TRBD2	NA	ASSLASGRPSSYNEQF
TRBV4-1	TRBD2	once	ASSQGGTSGSKYRGTDTQY
TRBV5-1	TRBD2	NA	ASSLELAGGHTQY
TRBV28	TRBD1	NA	ASSSGQQNEKLF
TRBV6-5	NA	NA	ASTRIGTSGNTIY
TRBV9	TRBD2	NA	ASSVEVAGGPPQY
TRBV11-3	NA	NA	ASSQGWSATQYNEQF
TRBV25-1	NA	NA	ASSDSLATDTQY
TRBV28	NA	few	ASNGARLSDIYNEQF
TRBV19	NA	NA	ASSRPGSLSNQPQH
TRBV21-1	NA	few	ASSDRRNTEAF
TRBV5-1	NA	NA	ASSFPEETQY
TRBV15	NA	NA	ATARSYSNQPQH
TRBV10-2	NA	NA	ASSVVSRTYEQY
TRBV28	NA	NA	ASSFRSPNRAGIGELF
TRBV9	NA	NA	ASSVATSHEQF
TRBV28	NA	NA	ASSLGEQY
TRBV5-1	NA	NA	ASRTDSSGDTQY
TRBV5-1	NA	NA	ASSSRTYGTDTQY
TRBV6-1	TRBD1	NA	ASRAPGQNYGYT
TRBV6-1	TRBD1	NA	ASDRVTRNTEAF
TRBV7-9	NA	NA	ASRNRGNNYGYT
TRBV5-1	NA	NA	ASTRDSNTGELF
TRBV6-5	TRBD1	few	AISRTGRTYGYT
TRBV4-1	TRBD1	NA	ASSQEGQAHRTQY
TRBV18	TRBD2	NA	ASSPTASGYNEQF
TRBV15	NA	NA	ATSSNRVGYT
TRBV28	TRBD2	NA	ASSLGSGSYNEQF
TRBV6-1	NA	NA	ASSEIWGYGEKLF
TRBV9	TRBD2	NA	ASSRTSGSYEQY
TRBV11-3	NA	NA	ASSLDGPYNEQF
TRBV5-3	NA	NA	ARSEIVRKTYGYT